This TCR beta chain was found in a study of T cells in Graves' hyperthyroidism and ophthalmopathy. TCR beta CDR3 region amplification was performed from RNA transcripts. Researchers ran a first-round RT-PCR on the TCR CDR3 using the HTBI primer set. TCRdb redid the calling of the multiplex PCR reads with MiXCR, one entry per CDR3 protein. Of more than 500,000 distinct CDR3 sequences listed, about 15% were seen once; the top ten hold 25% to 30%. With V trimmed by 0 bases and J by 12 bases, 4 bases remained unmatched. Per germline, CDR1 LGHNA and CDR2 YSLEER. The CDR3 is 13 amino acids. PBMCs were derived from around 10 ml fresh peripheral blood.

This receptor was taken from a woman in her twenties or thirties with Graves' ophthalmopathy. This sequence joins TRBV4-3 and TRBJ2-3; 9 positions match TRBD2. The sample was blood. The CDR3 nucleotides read TGCGCCAGCAGCCAAGAGGGGACTAGCCGACAGTATTTT. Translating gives CASSQEGTSRQYF.